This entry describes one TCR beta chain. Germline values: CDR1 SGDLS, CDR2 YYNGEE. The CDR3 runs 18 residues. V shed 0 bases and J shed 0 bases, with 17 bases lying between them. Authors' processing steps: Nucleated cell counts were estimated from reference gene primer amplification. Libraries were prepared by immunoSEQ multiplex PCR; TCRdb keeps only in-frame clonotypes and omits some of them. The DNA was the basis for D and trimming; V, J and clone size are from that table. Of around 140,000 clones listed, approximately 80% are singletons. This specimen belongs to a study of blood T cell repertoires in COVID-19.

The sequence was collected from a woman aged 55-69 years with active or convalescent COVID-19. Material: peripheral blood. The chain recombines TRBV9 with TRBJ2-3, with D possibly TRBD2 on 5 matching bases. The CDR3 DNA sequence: TGTGCCAGCAGCGTAGCTGGGGTTAATAGCGATAGCACAGATACGCAGTATTTT. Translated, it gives CASSVAGVNSDSTDTQYF.